The sequence of this TCR beta chain was determined in a study of regulatory dendritic cells for organ transplantation. Allogeneic regulatory or mature dendritic cells were co-cultured for 5 days with CFSE-labeled sorted T cells at 1:10. On this clone: The target antigen is unknown.

Using immunoSEQ multiplex PCR, the repertoire was profiled, and TCRdb retains in-frame clones only, with some absent. This table holds 10,000 to 15,000 clones, about nine tenths found once. Trimming at V came to 0 bases and at J to 3 bases, leaving 3 bases not matched to a gene. Germline CDR1 reads SGHDT; CDR2 reads YYEEEE. CDR3 length: 14 amino acids. The sequence was obtained from a human donor in good health. The sample comprised naive CD8+ T cells from blood cultured with regulatory dendritic cells. Specified subset: CD45RA+ naive T cells. The V gene is TRBV5-6, the J gene TRBJ2-7; 7 bases match TRBD1. For the CDR3, the DNA is TGTGCCAGCAGCTTGGGGTCAGGGGGCTACGAGCAGTACTTC. It specifies CASSLGSGGYEQYF.